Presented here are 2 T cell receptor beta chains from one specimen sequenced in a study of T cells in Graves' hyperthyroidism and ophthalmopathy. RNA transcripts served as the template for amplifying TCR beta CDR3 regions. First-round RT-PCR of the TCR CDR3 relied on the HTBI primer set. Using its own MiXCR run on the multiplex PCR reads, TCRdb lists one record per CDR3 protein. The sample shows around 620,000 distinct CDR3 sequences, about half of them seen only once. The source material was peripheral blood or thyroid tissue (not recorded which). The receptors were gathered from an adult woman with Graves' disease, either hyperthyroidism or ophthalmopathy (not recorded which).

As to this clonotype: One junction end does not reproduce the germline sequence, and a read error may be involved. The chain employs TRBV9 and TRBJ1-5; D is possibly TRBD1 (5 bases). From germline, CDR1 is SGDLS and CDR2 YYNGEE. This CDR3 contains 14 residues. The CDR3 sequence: CTSSVQELGQPQHF. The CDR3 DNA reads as TGTACCAGCAGCGTACAGGAGCTCGGTCAGCCCCAGCATTTT.

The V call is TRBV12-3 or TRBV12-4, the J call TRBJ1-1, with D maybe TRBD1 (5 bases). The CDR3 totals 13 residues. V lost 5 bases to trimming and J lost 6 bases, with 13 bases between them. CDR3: CASSPARGPEAFF. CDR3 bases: TGTGCCAGCAGTCCCGCGAGGGGACCTGAAGCTTTCTTT.